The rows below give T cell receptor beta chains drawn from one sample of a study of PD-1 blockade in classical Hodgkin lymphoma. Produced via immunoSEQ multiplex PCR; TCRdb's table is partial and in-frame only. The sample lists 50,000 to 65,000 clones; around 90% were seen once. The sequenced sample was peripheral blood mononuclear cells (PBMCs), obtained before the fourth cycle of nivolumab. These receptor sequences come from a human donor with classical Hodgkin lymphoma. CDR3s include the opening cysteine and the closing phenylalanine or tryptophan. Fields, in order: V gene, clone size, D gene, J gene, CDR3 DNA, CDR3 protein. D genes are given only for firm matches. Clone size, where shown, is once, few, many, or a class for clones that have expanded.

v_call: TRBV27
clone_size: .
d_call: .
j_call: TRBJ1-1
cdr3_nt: TGTGCCAGCAGTTTATTAGGGGCCACTGAAGCTTTCTTT
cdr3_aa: CASSLLGATEAFF

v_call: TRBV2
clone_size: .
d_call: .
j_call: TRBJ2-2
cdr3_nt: TGTGCCAGCGGGGGCCACCTTCAGGAGCTGTTTTTT
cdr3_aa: CASGGHLQELFF

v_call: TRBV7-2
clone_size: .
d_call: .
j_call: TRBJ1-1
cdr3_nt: TGTGCCAGCAGCTTATCCAGGCGGCTCTTT
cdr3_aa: CASSLSRRLF

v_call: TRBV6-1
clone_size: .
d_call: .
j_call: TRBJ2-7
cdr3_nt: TGTGCCAGCACCTTAGAGGGGTTCTCCTACGAGCAGTACTTC
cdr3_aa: CASTLEGFSYEQYF

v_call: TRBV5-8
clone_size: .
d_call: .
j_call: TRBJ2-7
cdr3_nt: TGTGCCAGCAGCTTGTACAGCGGGCCATCCTACGAGCAGTACTTC
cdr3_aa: CASSLYSGPSYEQYF

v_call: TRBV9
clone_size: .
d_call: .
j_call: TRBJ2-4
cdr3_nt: TGTGCCAGCAGCCCCATAGCGGACAAAAACATTCAGTACTTC
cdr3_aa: CASSPIADKNIQYF

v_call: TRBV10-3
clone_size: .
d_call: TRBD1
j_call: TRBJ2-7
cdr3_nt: TGTGCCATCAGTAAGGGACAGGGTGGGAGGGAGCAGTACTTC
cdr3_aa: CAISKGQGGREQYF

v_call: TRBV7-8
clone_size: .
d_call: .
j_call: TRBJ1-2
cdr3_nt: TGTGCCAGCAGCTTAGGGTTGTTAAATGGCTACACCTTC
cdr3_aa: CASSLGLLNGYTF

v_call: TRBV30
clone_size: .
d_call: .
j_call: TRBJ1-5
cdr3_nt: TGTGCCTGGAGTGTGGGCCGTGATCAGCCCCAGCATTTT
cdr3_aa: CAWSVGRDQPQHF

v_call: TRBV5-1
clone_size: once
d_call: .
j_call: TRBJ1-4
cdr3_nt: TGCGCCAGCAGCTTGGGGCACTCGGCTGCCTATAATGAAAAACTGTTTTTT
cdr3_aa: CASSLGHSAAYNEKLFF

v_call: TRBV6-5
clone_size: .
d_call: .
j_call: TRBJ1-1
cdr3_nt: TGTGCCAGCAGTTACGGGGGATCCACTGAAGCTTTCTTT
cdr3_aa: CASSYGGSTEAFF

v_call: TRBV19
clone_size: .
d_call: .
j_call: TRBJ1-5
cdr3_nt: TGTGCCAGTAGTCTTCAATCGAATCAGCCCCAGCATTTT
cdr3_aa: CASSLQSNQPQHF

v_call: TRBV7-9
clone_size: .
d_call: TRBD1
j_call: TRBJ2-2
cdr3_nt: TGTGCCAGCAGCTTTCGACAGCAGGGGGTCACCGGGGAGCTGTTTTTT
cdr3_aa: CASSFRQQGVTGELFF

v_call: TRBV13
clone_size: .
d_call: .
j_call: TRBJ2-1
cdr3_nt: TGTGCCAGCAGCTTCGGCGGACCCCCCACCTACAATGAGCAGTTCTTC
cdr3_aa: CASSFGGPPTYNEQFF

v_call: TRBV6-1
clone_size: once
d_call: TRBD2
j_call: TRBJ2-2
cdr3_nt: TGTGCCAGCAGTGAACGGCTAGCGGGGGGGAACACCGGGGAGCTGTTTTTT
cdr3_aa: CASSERLAGGNTGELFF

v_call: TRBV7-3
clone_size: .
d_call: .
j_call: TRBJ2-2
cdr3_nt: TGTGCCAGCAGCCCGGTTGGGACCGGGGAGCTGTTTTTT
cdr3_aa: CASSPVGTGELFF

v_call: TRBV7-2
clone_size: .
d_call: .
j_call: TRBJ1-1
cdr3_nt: TGTGCCAGCAGCTTAAGCGCTGGGGGACCGATGAACACTGAAGCTTTCTTT
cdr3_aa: CASSLSAGGPMNTEAFF

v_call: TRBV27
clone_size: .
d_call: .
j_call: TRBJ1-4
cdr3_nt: TGTGCCAGCTCCAGGGGTAAGGGACGTGAAAAACTGTTTTTT
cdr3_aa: CASSRGKGREKLFF

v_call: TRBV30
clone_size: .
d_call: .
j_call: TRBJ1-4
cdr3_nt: TGTGCCTGGAGTACCCAAAATGAAAAACTGTTTTTT
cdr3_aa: CAWSTQNEKLFF

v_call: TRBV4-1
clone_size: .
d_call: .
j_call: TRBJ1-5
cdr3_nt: TGCGCCAGCAGCCAAGGAAATCAGCCCCAGCATTTT
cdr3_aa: CASSQGNQPQHF

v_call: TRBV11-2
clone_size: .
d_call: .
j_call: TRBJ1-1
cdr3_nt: TGTGCCAGCAGCTTAGATTACCGCGATGAAGCTTTCTTT
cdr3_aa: CASSLDYRDEAFF

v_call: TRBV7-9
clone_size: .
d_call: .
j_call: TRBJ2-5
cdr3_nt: TGTGCCACGTCCGATCTGACTAGGAGAGAGACCCAGTACTTC
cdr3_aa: CATSDLTRRETQYF

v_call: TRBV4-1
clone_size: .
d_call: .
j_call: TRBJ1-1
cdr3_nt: TGCGCCAGCAGCCAAGCCCAGGGAGGTTGGACTGAAGCTTTCTTT
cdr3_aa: CASSQAQGGWTEAFF

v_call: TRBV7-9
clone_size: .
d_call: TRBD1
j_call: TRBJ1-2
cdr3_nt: TGTGCCAGCAGCGACAGGGGGTTAGGTGGCTACACCTTC
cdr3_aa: CASSDRGLGGYTF

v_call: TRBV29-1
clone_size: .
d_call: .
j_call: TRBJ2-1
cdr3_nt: TGCAGCGCTGGCGCCGCGACCTCGATTGAGCAGTTCTTC
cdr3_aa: CSAGAATSIEQFF

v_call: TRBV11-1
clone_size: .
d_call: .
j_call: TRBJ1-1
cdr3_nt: TGTGCCAGCAGCCAGCCTATCGGGGTCACTGAAGCTTTCTTT
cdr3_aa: CASSQPIGVTEAFF

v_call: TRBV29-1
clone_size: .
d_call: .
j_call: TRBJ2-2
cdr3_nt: TGCAGCGTCGAAGTTTACACCGGGGAGCTGTTTTTT
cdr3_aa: CSVEVYTGELFF

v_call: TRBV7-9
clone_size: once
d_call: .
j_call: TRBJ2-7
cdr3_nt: TGTGCCAGCAGCCGGAGGGACCCACCCTACGAGCAGTACTTC
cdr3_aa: CASSRRDPPYEQYF

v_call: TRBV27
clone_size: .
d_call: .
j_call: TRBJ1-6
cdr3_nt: TGTGCCAGCAGAGCCTTCAAATTCTCCTATAATTCACCCCTCCACTTT
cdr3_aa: CASRAFKFSYNSPLHF

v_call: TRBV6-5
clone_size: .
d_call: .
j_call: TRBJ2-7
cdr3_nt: TGTGCCAGTGGGGCATTCACCTACGAGCAGTACTTC
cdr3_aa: CASGAFTYEQYF

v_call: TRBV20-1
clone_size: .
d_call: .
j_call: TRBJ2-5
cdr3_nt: TGCAGTGCTAGGAAGGAGACCCAGTACTTC
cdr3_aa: CSARKETQYF

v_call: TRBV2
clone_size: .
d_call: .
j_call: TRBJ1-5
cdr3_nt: TGTGCCAGCAGGGGGGAAACAGCGTATAGCAATCAGCCCCAGCATTTT
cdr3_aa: CASRGETAYSNQPQHF

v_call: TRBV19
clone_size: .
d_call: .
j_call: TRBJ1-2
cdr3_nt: TGTGCCAGTAGGAACGACAGGAACTATGGCTACACCTTC
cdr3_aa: CASRNDRNYGYTF

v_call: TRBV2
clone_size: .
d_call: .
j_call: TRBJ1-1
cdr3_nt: TGTGCCAGCGGGGGTGATTTCGGGGGCTTTCGAACGGCTTTCTTT
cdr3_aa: CASGGDFGGFRTAFF

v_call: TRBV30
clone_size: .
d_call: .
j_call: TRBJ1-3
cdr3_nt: TGTGCCTGGGGGGGGGCAGCGTACTCTGGAAACACCATATATTTT
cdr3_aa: CAWGGAAYSGNTIYF

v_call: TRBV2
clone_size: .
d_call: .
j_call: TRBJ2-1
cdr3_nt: TGTGCCAGCAGTGGGGAGCTAGGGCGGCTAAATGAGCAGTTCTTC
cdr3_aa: CASSGELGRLNEQFF

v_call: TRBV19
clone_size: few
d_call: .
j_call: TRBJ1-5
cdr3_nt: TGTGCCAGTAATTCCCGGAGGGGATATAGCAATCAGCCCCAGCATTTT
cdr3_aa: CASNSRRGYSNQPQHF

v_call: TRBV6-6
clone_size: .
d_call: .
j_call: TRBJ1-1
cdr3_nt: TGTGCCAGCAGTTATATAATGACCCTGGACACTGAAGCTTTCTTT
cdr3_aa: CASSYIMTLDTEAFF

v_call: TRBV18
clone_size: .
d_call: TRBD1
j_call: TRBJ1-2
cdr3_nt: TGTGCCAGCTTTCGGACAGGGGAAGTCTATGGCTACACCTTC
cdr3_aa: CASFRTGEVYGYTF

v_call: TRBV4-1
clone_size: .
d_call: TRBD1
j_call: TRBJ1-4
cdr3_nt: TGCGCCAGCAGCCAAGAATCGACAGGGCGTTCTGAAAAACTGTTTTTT
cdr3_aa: CASSQESTGRSEKLFF

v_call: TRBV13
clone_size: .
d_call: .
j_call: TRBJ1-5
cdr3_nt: TGTGCCAGCAGCTTATCCGGACGATCAGCCCAGCATTTT
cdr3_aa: CASSLSGRSAQHF

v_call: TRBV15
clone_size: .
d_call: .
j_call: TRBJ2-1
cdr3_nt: TGTGCCACCAGCAGAGATCCTTCCGGGCCGACGAATTACAATGAGCAGTTCTTC
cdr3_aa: CATSRDPSGPTNYNEQFF

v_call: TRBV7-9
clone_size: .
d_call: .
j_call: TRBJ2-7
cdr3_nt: TGTGCCAGCAGCTTTAGTTCCAGCTCCTACGAGCAGTACTTC
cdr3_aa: CASSFSSSSYEQYF

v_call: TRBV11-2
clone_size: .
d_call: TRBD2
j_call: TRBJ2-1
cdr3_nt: TGTGCCAGCAGGGGGGCAGCACCGGGACTAGGTGTGAATGAGCAGTTCTTC
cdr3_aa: CASRGAAPGLGVNEQFF

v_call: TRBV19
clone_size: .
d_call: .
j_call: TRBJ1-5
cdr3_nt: TGTGCCAGTAGTATAGTAAATCAGCCCCAGCATTTT
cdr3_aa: CASSIVNQPQHF

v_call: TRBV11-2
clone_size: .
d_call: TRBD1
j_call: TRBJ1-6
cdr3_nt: TGTGCCAGCAGCCCCGGGGGACAGTCAAATTCACCCCTCCACTTT
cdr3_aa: CASSPGGQSNSPLHF

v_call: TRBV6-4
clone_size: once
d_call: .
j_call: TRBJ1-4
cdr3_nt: TGTGCCAGCAGGCCGCAGGAGGGAGAAAAACTGTTTTTT
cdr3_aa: CASRPQEGEKLFF

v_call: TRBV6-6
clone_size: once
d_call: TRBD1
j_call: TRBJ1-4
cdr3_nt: TGTGCCAGCAGCCGGGACAGCTTTTTGTTTTTT
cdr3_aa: CASSRDSFLFF